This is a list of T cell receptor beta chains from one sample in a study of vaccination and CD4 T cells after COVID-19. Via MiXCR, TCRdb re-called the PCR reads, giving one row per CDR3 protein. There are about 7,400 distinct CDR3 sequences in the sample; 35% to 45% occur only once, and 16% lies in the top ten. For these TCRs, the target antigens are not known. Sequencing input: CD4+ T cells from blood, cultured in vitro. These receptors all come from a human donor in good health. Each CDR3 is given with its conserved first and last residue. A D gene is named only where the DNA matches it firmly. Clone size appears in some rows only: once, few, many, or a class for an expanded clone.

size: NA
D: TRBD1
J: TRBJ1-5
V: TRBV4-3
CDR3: CASSQGSAGTGVSYSNQPQHF
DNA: TGCGCCAGCAGCCAAGGGTCTGCCGGGACAGGAGTAAGTTATAGCAATCAGCCCCAGCATTTT

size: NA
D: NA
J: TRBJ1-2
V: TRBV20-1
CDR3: CSAKIQGIANYGYTF
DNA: TGCAGTGCAAAAATACAGGGCATAGCTAACTATGGCTACACCTTC

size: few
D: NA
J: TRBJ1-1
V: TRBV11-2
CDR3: CASSLQGMKAFF
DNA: TGTGCCAGCAGCTTACAGGGAATGAAAGCTTTCTTT

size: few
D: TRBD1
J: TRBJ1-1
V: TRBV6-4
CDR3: CASRGTGETEAFF
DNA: TGTGCCAGCAGGGGGACAGGGGAAACTGAAGCTTTCTTT

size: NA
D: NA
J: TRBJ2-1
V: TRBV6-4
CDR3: CASSDSFPWGGSSYNEQFF
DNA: TGTGCCAGCAGTGACTCTTTCCCGTGGGGGGGCAGCTCCTACAATGAGCAGTTCTTC

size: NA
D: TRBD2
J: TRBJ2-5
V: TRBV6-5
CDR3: CASSYVLAGSQETQYF
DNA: TGTGCCAGCAGTTACGTACTAGCGGGGAGCCAAGAGACCCAGTACTTC

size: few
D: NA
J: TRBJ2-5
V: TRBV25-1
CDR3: CASSPQVGPTVTQYF
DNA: TGTGCCAGCTCCCCCCAGGTTGGCCCCACCGTAACCCAGTACTTC

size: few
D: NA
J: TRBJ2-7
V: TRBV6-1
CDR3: CASRPSYHSSYEQYF
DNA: TGTGCCAGCCGACCATCTTATCATTCCAGCTACGAGCAGTACTTC

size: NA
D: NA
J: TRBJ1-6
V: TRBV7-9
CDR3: CASSDAGISPLHF
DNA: TGTGCCAGCAGCGACGCTGGAATCAGTCCCCTCCACTTT

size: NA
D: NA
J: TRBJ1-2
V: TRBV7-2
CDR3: CASSLGSGFRPYGYTF
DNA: TGTGCCAGCAGCTTGGGGTCGGGATTCCGGCCTTATGGCTACACCTTC

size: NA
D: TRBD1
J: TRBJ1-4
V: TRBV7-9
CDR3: CASSLGDRGLNEKLFF
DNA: TGTGCCAGCAGCTTAGGGGACAGGGGGCTTAATGAAAAACTGTTTTTT

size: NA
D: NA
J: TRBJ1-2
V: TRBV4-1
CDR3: CASSHLGGGYTF
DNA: TGCGCCAGCAGCCACTTGGGGGGTGGCTACACCTTC

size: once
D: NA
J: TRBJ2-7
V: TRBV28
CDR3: CASRGLHEQYF
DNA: TGTGCCAGCAGGGGGCTCCACGAGCAGTACTTC

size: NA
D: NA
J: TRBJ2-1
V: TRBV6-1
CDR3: CASRSGHGNEQFF
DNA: TGTGCCAGCAGGAGCGGGCATGGGAATGAGCAGTTCTTC

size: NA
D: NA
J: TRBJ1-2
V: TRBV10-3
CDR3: CAISEVRMGYTF
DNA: TGTGCCATCAGTGAGGTGCGGATGGGGTACACCTTC

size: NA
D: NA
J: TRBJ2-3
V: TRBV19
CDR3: CASSTGRGRSHTDTQYF
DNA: TGTGCCAGTAGTACTGGGCGGGGCAGGTCGCACACAGATACGCAGTATTTT

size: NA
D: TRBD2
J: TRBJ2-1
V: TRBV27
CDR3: CASSLSASGRIRFF
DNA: TGTGCCAGCAGTTTATCGGCTAGCGGGAGGATTCGGTTCTTC

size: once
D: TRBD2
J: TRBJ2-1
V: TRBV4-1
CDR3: CASSQVAGGRNEQFF
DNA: TGCGCCAGCAGCCAAGTGGCGGGGGGACGCAATGAGCAGTTCTTC

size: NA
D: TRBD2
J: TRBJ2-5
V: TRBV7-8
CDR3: CASSPSGTSGRGGEETQYF
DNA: TGTGCCAGCAGCCCATCCGGGACTAGCGGGAGAGGGGGGGAGGAGACCCAGTACTTC

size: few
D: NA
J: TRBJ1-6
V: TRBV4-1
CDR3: CASSQGVRAGNSPLHF
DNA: TGCGCCAGCAGCCAAGGGGTAAGGGCAGGGAATTCACCCCTCCACTTT

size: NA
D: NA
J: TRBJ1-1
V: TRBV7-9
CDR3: CASSPRLRGVGTEAFF
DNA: TGTGCCAGCAGCCCTAGGTTAAGGGGAGTCGGGACTGAAGCTTTCTTT

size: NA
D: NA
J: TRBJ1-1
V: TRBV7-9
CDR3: CASSRGWGTEAFF
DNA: TGTGCCAGCAGCCGGGGCTGGGGCACTGAAGCTTTCTTT